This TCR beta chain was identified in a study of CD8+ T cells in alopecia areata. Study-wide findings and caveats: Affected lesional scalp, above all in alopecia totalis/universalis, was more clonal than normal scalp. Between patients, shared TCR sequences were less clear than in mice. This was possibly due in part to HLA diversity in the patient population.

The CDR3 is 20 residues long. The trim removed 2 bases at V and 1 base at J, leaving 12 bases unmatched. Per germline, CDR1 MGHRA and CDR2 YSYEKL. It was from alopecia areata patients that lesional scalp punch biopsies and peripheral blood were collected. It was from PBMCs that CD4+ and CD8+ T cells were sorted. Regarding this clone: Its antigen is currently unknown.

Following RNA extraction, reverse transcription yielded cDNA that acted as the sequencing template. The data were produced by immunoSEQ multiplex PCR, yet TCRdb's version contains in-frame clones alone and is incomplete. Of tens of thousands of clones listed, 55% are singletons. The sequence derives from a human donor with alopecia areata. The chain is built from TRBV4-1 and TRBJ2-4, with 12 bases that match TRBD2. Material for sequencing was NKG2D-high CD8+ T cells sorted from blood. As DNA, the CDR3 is TGCGCCAGCAGCCAACGGACTAGCGGGGCCCCCTTGCTGGCCAAAAACATTCAGTACTTC. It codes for CASSQRTSGAPLLAKNIQYF.